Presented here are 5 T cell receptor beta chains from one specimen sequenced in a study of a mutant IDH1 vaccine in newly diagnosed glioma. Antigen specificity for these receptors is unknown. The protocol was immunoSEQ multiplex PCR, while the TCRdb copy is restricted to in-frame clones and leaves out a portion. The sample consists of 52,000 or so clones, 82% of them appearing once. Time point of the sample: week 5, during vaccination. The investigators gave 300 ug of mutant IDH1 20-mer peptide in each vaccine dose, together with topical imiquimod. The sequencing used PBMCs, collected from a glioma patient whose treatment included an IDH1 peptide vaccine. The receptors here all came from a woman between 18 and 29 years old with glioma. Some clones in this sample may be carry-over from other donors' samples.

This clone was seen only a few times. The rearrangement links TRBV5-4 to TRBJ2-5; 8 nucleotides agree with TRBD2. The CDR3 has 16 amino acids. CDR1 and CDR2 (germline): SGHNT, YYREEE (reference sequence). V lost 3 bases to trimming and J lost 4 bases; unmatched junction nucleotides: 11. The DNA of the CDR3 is TGTGCCAGCAGCTCGGTAGCGGGATTGGGGAGAGAGACCCAGTACTTC. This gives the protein CASSSVAGLGRETQYF. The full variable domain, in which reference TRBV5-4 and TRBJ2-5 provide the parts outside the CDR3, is ETGVTQSPTHLIKTRGQQVTLRCSSQSGHNTVSWYQQALGQGPQFIFQYYREEENGRGNFPPRFSGLQFPNYSSELNVNALELDDSALYLCASSSVAGLGRETQYFGPGTRLLVL.

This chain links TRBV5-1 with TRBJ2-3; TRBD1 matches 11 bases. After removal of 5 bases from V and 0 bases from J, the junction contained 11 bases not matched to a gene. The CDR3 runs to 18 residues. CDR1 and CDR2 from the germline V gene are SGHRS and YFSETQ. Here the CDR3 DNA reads TGCGCCAGCAGTTCTCGGACAGGGGGCCACTCTAGCACAGATACGCAGTATTTT. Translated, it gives CASSSRTGGHSSTDTQYF.

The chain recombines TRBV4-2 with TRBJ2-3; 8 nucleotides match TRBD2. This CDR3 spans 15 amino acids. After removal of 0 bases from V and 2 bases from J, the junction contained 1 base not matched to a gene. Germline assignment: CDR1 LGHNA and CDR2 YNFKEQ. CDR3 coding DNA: TGTGCCAGCAGCCAAGAAGCGGGAGACACAGATACGCAGTATTTT. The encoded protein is CASSQEAGDTDTQYF.

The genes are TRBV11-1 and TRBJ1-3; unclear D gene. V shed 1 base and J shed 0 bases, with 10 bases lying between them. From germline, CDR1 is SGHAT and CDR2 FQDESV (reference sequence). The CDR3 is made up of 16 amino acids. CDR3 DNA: TGTGCCAGCAGCTTAGTGACCCGCAACTCTGGAAACACCATATATTTT. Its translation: CASSLVTRNSGNTIYF.

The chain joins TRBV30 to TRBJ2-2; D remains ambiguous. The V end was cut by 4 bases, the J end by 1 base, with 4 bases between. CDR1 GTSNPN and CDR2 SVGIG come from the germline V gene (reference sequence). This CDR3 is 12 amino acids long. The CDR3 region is CAWTWNTGELFF. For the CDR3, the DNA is TGTGCCTGGACCTGGAACACCGGGGAGCTGTTTTTT.